The clone carrying this T cell receptor (beta chain) came up once. What it binds is unknown. Primers for the PCR totalled 60 Vbeta and 13 Jbeta. TCRdb keeps only in-frame clones here, not all; method: immunoSEQ multiplex PCR. The sample records approximately 69,000 clones, roughly 72% being singletons. Germline values: CDR1 SGHAT, CDR2 FQNNGV. The CDR3 runs to 15 residues. V was pared by 0 bases and J by 5 bases, with 7 bases of the junction left unmatched. This sample is drawn from a study of cytomegalovirus exposure and HLA in healthy donors. The study, taken as a whole, reports: Most TCR sequences proved rare, with some public TCRs found in many donors. In an earlier analysis, about 87% or about 30%: the productive usage of most TCR beta V segments.

Sequenced: PBMCs. This TCR derives from a woman under 40 in good health and CMV-seropositive. The rearrangement uses TRBV11-2 and TRBJ2-7; TRBD2 aligns across 7 bases. This chain's CDR3 is CASSLESGRPDEQYF. CDR3 in DNA: TGTGCCAGCAGCTTAGAATCCGGGAGGCCCGACGAGCAGTACTTC.